These T cell receptor beta chains were read from a single sample in a study of Graves' ophthalmopathy and Graves' hyperthyroidism. TCRdb called the multiplex PCR reads again in MiXCR, with one record for every CDR3 protein. The sample gives about 740,000 distinct CDR3 sequences, approximately 40% of which show up once; about 40% is in the top ten. The sequenced sample consisted of peripheral blood. The receptors shown here come from an adult man with Graves' ophthalmopathy. CDR3s include the opening cysteine and the closing phenylalanine or tryptophan. The order of the fields is J gene, CDR3 length, V gene, D gene, clone size, CDR3 protein, CDR3 DNA. The D gene is left open where the match is weak. Clone size appears in some rows only: once, few, many, or a class for an expanded clone.

TRBJ2-3 | 15 | TRBV12-3/TRBV12-4 | TRBD1 | . | CASSLTGGHTDTQYF | TGTGCCAGCAGCTTGACAGGGGGCCATACAGATACGCAGTATTTT
TRBJ1-2 | 13 | TRBV11-2 | . | . | CASSFRADDGYTF | TGTGCCAGCAGCTTCCGGGCGGACGATGGCTACACCTTC
TRBJ2-7 | 15 | TRBV2 | TRBD1 | many | CASSYRTGTSYEQYF | TGTGCCAGCAGCTACAGGACAGGGACATCCTACGAGCAGTACTTC
TRBJ1-4 | 15 | TRBV7-9 | . | once | CASSLSTGTNEKLFF | TGTGCCAGCAGCCTATCGACAGGAACTAATGAAAAACTGTTTTTT
TRBJ2-7 | 15 | TRBV7-9 | TRBD1 | . | CASNDEDRVSYEQYF | TGTGCCAGCAATGACGAGGACAGGGTCTCCTACGAGCAGTACTTC
TRBJ1-1 | 15 | TRBV11-2 | . | . | CASSHSGNANTEAFF | TGTGCCAGCAGCCATTCGGGGAACGCGAACACTGAAGCTTTCTTT
TRBJ2-7 | 14 | TRBV29-1 | . | many | CSVERPGVTYEQYF | TGCAGCGTTGAACGACCGGGAGTCACCTACGAGCAGTACTTC
TRBJ1-2 | 13 | TRBV9 | . | once | CASSTPGTYGYTF | TGTGCCAGCAGCACCCCGGGGACCTATGGCTACACCTTC
TRBJ1-5 | 14 | TRBV19 | . | . | CASTKMTVYQPQHF | TGTGCCAGCACCAAAATGACAGTTTACCAGCCCCAGCATTTT
TRBJ2-7 | 15 | TRBV15 | TRBD2 | many | CATSRDGGRAYEQYF | TGTGCCACCAGCAGAGATGGCGGGAGGGCCTACGAGCAGTACTTC
TRBJ1-5 | 17 | TRBV2 | TRBD1 | . | CASSLWGKTGVNQPQHF | TGTGCCAGCAGCTTGTGGGGTAAGACAGGGGTAAATCAGCCCCAGCATTTT
TRBJ1-2 | 14 | TRBV5-1 | TRBD1 | . | CASSYGTEPYGYTF | TGCGCCAGCAGCTACGGGACAGAACCGTATGGCTACACCTTC
TRBJ1-6 | 19 | TRBV9 | . | few | CASSEISGGQGLVNSPLHF | TGTGCCAGCAGCGAAATATCCGGGGGGCAGGGGTTGGTGAATTCACCCCTCCACTTT
TRBJ2-3 | 15 | TRBV7-9 | TRBD2 | . | CASILTSGITDTQYF | TGTGCCAGCATTCTCACTAGCGGGATTACAGATACGCAGTATTTT
TRBJ1-2 | 14 | TRBV4-1 | . | . | CASRTIVADYGYTF | TGCGCCAGCAGGACTATAGTCGCAGACTATGGCTACACCTTC
TRBJ2-7 | 14 | TRBV20-1 | . | few | CSARGTESSYEQYF | TGCAGTGCTAGAGGGACGGAAAGCTCCTACGAGCAGTACTTC
TRBJ2-5 | 15 | TRBV7-9 | TRBD2 | many | CASSPGTSGEETQYF | TGTGCCAGCAGCCCCGGGACTAGCGGGGAAGAGACCCAGTACTTC
TRBJ1-5 | 13 | TRBV24-1 | . | many | CASSEGTNQPQHF | TGTGCCAGCAGTGAGGGAACCAATCAGCCCCAGCATTTT
TRBJ2-5 | 14 | TRBV15 | TRBD1 | many | CATSRGDRFQTQYF | TGTGCCACCAGCAGAGGGGACAGGTTTCAGACCCAGTACTTC
TRBJ2-7 | 11 | TRBV7-9 | . | . | CASGPRSSLYF | TGTGCCAGCGGCCCGCGGAGTTCGCTCTACTTC
TRBJ1-1 | 14 | TRBV7-9 | . | many | CASSVGLGNTEAFF | TGTGCCAGCAGCGTCGGGCTGGGGAACACTGAAGCTTTCTTT
TRBJ1-2 | 15 | TRBV7-9 | TRBD1 | few | CASSQDRGQSYGYTF | TGCGCCAGCAGCCAAGATCGGGGACAGTCATATGGCTACACCTTC
TRBJ1-1 | 11 | TRBV20-1 | . | many | CSATPHTEAFF | TGCAGTGCTACCCCCCACACTGAAGCTTTCTTT
TRBJ1-1 | 13 | TRBV10-3 | . | few | CASSWTPDTEAFF | TGTGCCAGCAGTTGGACTCCGGACACTGAAGCTTTCTTT
TRBJ1-4 | 15 | TRBV25-1 | . | many | CASSDRGRTNEKLFF | TGTGCCAGCAGTGATCGGGGACGAACTAATGAAAAACTGTTTTTT
TRBJ2-3 | 13 | TRBV24-1 | . | once | CATSDLGADTQYF | TGTGCCACCAGTGATTTGGGGGCAGATACGCAGTATTTT
TRBJ1-6 | 16 | TRBV20-1 | TRBD1 | . | CSARGQGAGYNSPLHF | TGCAGTGCTAGAGGCCAGGGGGCTGGCTATAATTCACCCCTCCACTTT
TRBJ2-7 | 13 | TRBV10-3 | . | many | CAIKRAPDYEQYF | TGTGCCATCAAGAGGGCCCCCGACTACGAGCAGTACTTC
TRBJ2-7 | 13 | TRBV24-1 | . | many | CATSEPGTDQQYF | TGTGCCACCAGTGAACCAGGGACGGACCAACAGTACTTC
TRBJ1-1 | 16 | TRBV7-9 | . | . | CASSLSKGLGDTEAFF | TGTGCCAGTAGCCTTTCCAAGGGACTGGGGGACACTGAAGCTTTCTTT
TRBJ1-6 | 15 | TRBV19 | TRBD1 | few | CASHQDRGLNSPLHF | TGTGCCAGCCACCAGGACAGGGGGCTTAATTCACCCCTCCACTTT
TRBJ2-2 | 16 | TRBV9 | TRBD2 | . | CASSPRTSGSSGELFF | TGTGCCAGCAGCCCACGGACTAGCGGGAGTTCCGGGGAGCTGTTTTTT
TRBJ2-5 | 17 | TRBV7-9 | TRBD2 | . | CASSPGTSGTLQETQYF | TGTGCCAGCAGTCCCGGGACTAGCGGGACCCTCCAAGAGACCCAGTACTTC
TRBJ1-1 | 15 | TRBV25-1 | . | once | CASSDRRDTNTEAFF | TGTGCCAGCAGTGATAGACGGGACACGAACACTGAAGCTTTCTTT
TRBJ1-1 | 18 | TRBV4-2 | . | few | CASSQVPQITRTNTEAFF | TGTGCCAGCAGCCAAGTACCTCAAATCACACGGACGAACACTGAAGCTTTCTTT
TRBJ2-2 | 15 | TRBV7-9 | TRBD2 | . | CASSRLAGVTGELFF | TGTGCCAGCAGTCGACTAGCGGGAGTGACCGGGGAGCTGTTTTTT
TRBJ1-4 | 11 | TRBV4-3 | . | . | CASSHWEKLFF | TGCGCCAGCAGCCACTGGGAAAAACTGTTTTTT
TRBJ1-1 | 16 | TRBV7-2 | TRBD1 | . | CASSLELGTGPTEAFF | TGTGCCAGCAGCTTAGAGCTTGGGACAGGGCCCACTGAAGCTTTCTTT
TRBJ2-5 | 16 | TRBV5-5 | TRBD2 | . | CASSLWEGLLGETQYF | TGTGCCAGCAGCTTGTGGGAGGGCCTGCTTGGGGAGACCCAGTACTTC
TRBJ2-7 | 15 | TRBV7-2 | . | many | CASSAAGAGSYEQYF | TGTGCCAGCAGCGCGGCGGGGGCTGGTTCCTACGAGCAGTACTTC
TRBJ1-6 | 10 | TRBV11-2 | . | many | CASGRTPLHF | TGTGCCAGCGGCCGTACACCCCTCCACTTT
TRBJ1-1 | 15 | TRBV20-1 | . | . | CSAGTSGRENTEAFF | TGCAGTGCTGGGACTAGCGGGAGAGAGAACACTGAAGCTTTCTTT
TRBJ2-3 | 13 | TRBV29-1 | . | . | CSVDLQLADTQYF | TGCAGCGTTGACCTCCAATTGGCAGATACGCAGTATTTT
TRBJ2-6 | 13 | TRBV12-3/TRBV12-4 | . | . | CASSLGGGNVLTF | TGTGCCAGCAGTTTGGGGGGTGGCAACGTCCTGACTTTC
TRBJ1-1 | 17 | TRBV2 | . | few | CASSPQGGGGRGTEAFF | TGTGCCAGCTCACCCCAGGGAGGTGGGGGGCGAGGCACTGAAGCTTTCTTT
TRBJ2-7 | 12 | TRBV12-3/TRBV12-4 | TRBD2 | few | CASSHIAGEQYF | TGTGCCAGCAGCCATATAGCGGGCGAGCAGTACTTC
TRBJ1-2 | 13 | TRBV20-1 | . | few | CSATGIADYGYTF | TGCAGTGCTACAGGGATAGCCGACTATGGCTACACCTTC
TRBJ2-5 | 10 | TRBV29-1 | . | many | CSVDGGTQYF | TGCAGCGTTGATGGGGGGACCCAGTACTTC
TRBJ1-1 | 13 | TRBV6-5 | . | few | CASSYRSQGEAFF | TGTGCCAGCAGTTACCGCTCCCAGGGTGAGGCTTTCTTT